This T cell receptor beta chain was sequenced in a study of patients and donors after allogeneic stem cell transplantation (dated by TCRdb to the early 2020s). Points on this clonotype: The specificity of this receptor is unknown. The input lacks base qualities; no much larger clone sits a single base away.

Libraries were prepared through RT-PCR. The instrument given in TCRdb is NextSeq 550. TCRdb cleaned the public reads at Q25 with fastp, built clones with MiXCR and kept in-frame beta chains. One record per CDR3 amino acid sequence lists the most common genes and DNA. This sample gives roughly 190,000 distinct CDR3 sequences in total; roughly 40% of them show up just once. The ten largest clones add up to 30% to 35% of the sample. V is reduced by 0 bases and J by 6 bases, leaving a spacing of 14 bases between them. The CDR3 contains 15 residues, cysteine and phenylalanine counted. CDR3 DNA is the only sequence kept; it has 45 bases, read in frame from the first base. The germline V gene provides CDR1 SGHTA and CDR2 FQGNSA.

The receptor comes from a human donor who was either an allogeneic HSCT recipient or a stem cell or donor lymphocyte infusion donor (not recorded which). It is not recorded whose cells these are; they may come from a transplant donor. Sequencing input: blood, either unsorted or a sorted T cell fraction (not recorded which). The sequence links TRBV7-2 to TRBJ1-2, with no D gene named confidently. This receptor carries the CDR3 CASSLALYWEHGYTF. The nucleotide sequence is given as TGTGCCAGCAGCTTAGCGCTGTACTGGGAACATGGCTACACCTTC. Supplemented by the reference TRBV7-2 and TRBJ1-2 proteins around the CDR3, the complete variable domain is GAGVSQSPSNKVTEKGKDVELRCDPISGHTALYWYRQSLGQGLEFLIYFQGNSAPDKSGLPSDRFSAERTGGSVSTLTIQRTQQEDSAVYLCASSLALYWEHGYTFGSGTRLTVV.